A selection of T cell receptor beta chains follows, all from one sample in a study of identical twins. Via MiXCR, TCRdb re-called the 5' RACE reads, giving one row per CDR3 protein. This table has around 960,000 distinct CDR3 sequences, about 12% appearing once. These data were also reused for a study on yellow fever vaccine responses in identical twins.

The sequencing input was PBMCs. The receptors derive from a woman aged 18-30 years in good health. Each CDR3 is given with its conserved first and last residue. A D gene is named only where the DNA matches it firmly. The size entry is marked missing in some rows and otherwise reads once, few, many or a size class.

CDR3 DNA,CDR3 protein,V gene,J gene,clone size,D gene
TGTGCCGGCCACCCCCAGGGTCTCAATGAGCAGTTCTTC,CAGHPQGLNEQFF,TRBV7-9,TRBJ2-1,few,.
TGTGCCACCCGGACAGGGGTTGACAATCAGCCCCAGCATTTT,CATRTGVDNQPQHF,TRBV10-3,TRBJ1-5,.,TRBD1
TGCAGTGTACCGGGACTAGCGGTCAATGAGCAGTTCTTC,CSVPGLAVNEQFF,TRBV20-1,TRBJ2-1,.,TRBD2
TGCGCCAGCGAACAGGGGGGGTCCCAAGAGACCCAGTACTTC,CASEQGGSQETQYF,TRBV5-1,TRBJ2-5,.,.
TGTGCTAGTGGTTTGGGTCAGGGTAGAGTCTCTGAAGCTTTCTTT,CASGLGQGRVSEAFF,TRBV12-5,TRBJ1-1,.,.
TGCAGCGCCAGGGGGCTAGAGACCCAGTACTTC,CSARGLETQYF,TRBV29-1,TRBJ2-5,few,TRBD1
TGCGCCAGCAGCCAACGGGGATATGGCTACACCTTC,CASSQRGYGYTF,TRBV4-1,TRBJ1-2,few,.
TGTGCCAGCAGTGTTCCTGAGCCGCGCACAGATACGCAGTATTTT,CASSVPEPRTDTQYF,TRBV2,TRBJ2-3,few,.
TGTGCCAGCAGCTTAGAGCTGGGGCGAGGTGAAAAACTGTTTTTT,CASSLELGRGEKLFF,TRBV7-9,TRBJ1-4,.,.
TGTGCCAGCAGTTACTCGTGGGGGGAGCTGTTTTTT,CASSYSWGELFF,TRBV6-5,TRBJ2-2,.,.
TGTGCCACCAATGGGGGTGGTTCTGGGGACAATGAGCAGTTCTTC,CATNGGGSGDNEQFF,TRBV6-1,TRBJ2-1,few,.
TGTGCCAGCAGTGAAGCCCAAGAGACCCAGTACTTC,CASSEAQETQYF,TRBV25-1,TRBJ2-5,.,.
TGTGCCACCAGCACAAACTCCCCAAGCTCCTACAATGAGCAGTTCTTC,CATSTNSPSSYNEQFF,TRBV15,TRBJ2-1,few,.
TGTGCCAGCAGCCGGGAAGGACAGGGGGCTCGGGAGACCCAGTACTTC,CASSREGQGARETQYF,TRBV14,TRBJ2-5,few,TRBD1
TGTGCCATCAGTGGGCAGGGGGGCAATGAGCAGTTCTTC,CAISGQGGNEQFF,TRBV10-3,TRBJ2-1,few,.
TGCGCCAGCAGCCTTGATCCCGGGACAGCGCCCTACGAGCAGTACTTC,CASSLDPGTAPYEQYF,TRBV5-1,TRBJ2-7,.,TRBD1
TGCGCCAGCAGCTTGGAACCAGCGGGAGGAGGCACAGATACGCAGTATTTT,CASSLEPAGGGTDTQYF,TRBV5-1,TRBJ2-3,many,TRBD2
TGTGCCAGCAGCTTAGGGTGGACAGCTGGAAACACCATATATTTT,CASSLGWTAGNTIYF,TRBV7-2,TRBJ1-3,.,.
TGCGCCAGCAGCCATTTGGGCTTTCGGGGTTCGACCCAGTACTTC,CASSHLGFRGSTQYF,TRBV4-1,TRBJ2-5,.,.
TGCGCCAGCAGCTTACTGCCCCCGGGACTGGCACCCCATGACTCCTACAATGAGCAGTTCTTC,CASSLLPPGLAPHDSYNEQFF,TRBV5-1,TRBJ2-1,.,.
TGTGCCAGCAGCTTGGTGGGGCCCTTGAGCACTGAAGCTTTCTTT,CASSLVGPLSTEAFF,TRBV11-1,TRBJ1-1,few,.
TGTGCCAGCAGCGGAATTACGGGGGATACGCAGTATTTT,CASSGITGDTQYF,TRBV7-2,TRBJ2-3,.,.
TGTGCCAGCAGCCAAGATACCTTCGGGACGGGAACAGAGAATGAGCAGTTCTTC,CASSQDTFGTGTENEQFF,TRBV4-2,TRBJ2-1,many,.
TGCAGCGTTGTGGGACGTACGCCGGGCGAGACCCAGTACTTC,CSVVGRTPGETQYF,TRBV29-1,TRBJ2-5,.,.
TGTGCCAGCACCATTAAGGGGGATAGCTATGGCTACACCTTC,CASTIKGDSYGYTF,TRBV12-3/TRBV12-4,TRBJ1-2,many,.
TGCTGTGCTAGACGAGCCGGGACTATGAGGTTGGCCGGGGAGCTGTTTTTT,CCARRAGTMRLAGELFF,TRBV20-1,TRBJ2-2,.,TRBD2
TGCGCCAGCAGTGACTCAGCAGGGGGCTTCTACGAGCAGTACTTC,CASSDSAGGFYEQYF,TRBV10-2,TRBJ2-7,few,TRBD1
TGCGCCAGCAGCTTGGCGGGGACTAGCGGGGGTTCCTACAATGAGCAGTTCTTC,CASSLAGTSGGSYNEQFF,TRBV5-1,TRBJ2-1,few,TRBD2
TGTGCCAGCAGCTTATATCCTGCGCGAGGGGAGCTGTTTTTT,CASSLYPARGELFF,TRBV11-3,TRBJ2-2,.,.
TGCAGTGCTAGAGAGACTAGCGGGAGGGAGACCCAGTACTTC,CSARETSGRETQYF,TRBV20-1,TRBJ2-5,few,TRBD2
TGTGCCAGCAGCTTAGAGGCGCGGGGAGGGGCCGCTTTCTTT,CASSLEARGGAAFF,TRBV7-9,TRBJ1-1,.,.
TGTGCCAGCAGCGAGGACAGAGACAATCAGCCCCAGCATTTT,CASSEDRDNQPQHF,TRBV9,TRBJ1-5,.,.
TGTGCCAGCAGCTTGGCCAGGTCCCCAGGAAGCCAAGAGACCCAGTACTTC,CASSLARSPGSQETQYF,TRBV5-6,TRBJ2-5,few,.
TGTGCCAGCAGTTCGGGGCTTGGTGGCGGCCTCGGACTAGCGGGAGGGGTTGAGCAGTTCTTC,CASSSGLGGGLGLAGGVEQFF,TRBV12-3/TRBV12-4,TRBJ2-1,.,TRBD2
TGTGCCAGCAGTTCCAGGGCCAATGAGCAGTTCTTC,CASSSRANEQFF,TRBV6-5,TRBJ2-1,few,.
TGTGCCAGCAGCTTGGCAACACAAGAGACCCAGTACTTC,CASSLATQETQYF,TRBV5-5,TRBJ2-5,few,.
TGCGCCAGCGCCTGGGCGGGAAGCTCCTACAATGAGCAGTTCTTC,CASAWAGSSYNEQFF,TRBV4-1,TRBJ2-1,.,.
TGTGCCAGCTCACCGAGGAATGGGGGGGTTGGCACTGAAGCTTTCTTT,CASSPRNGGVGTEAFF,TRBV18,TRBJ1-1,.,.
TGCAGTGCTAGTTTTAGCTCAGGCACAGATACGCAGTATTTT,CSASFSSGTDTQYF,TRBV20-1,TRBJ2-3,few,.
TGTGCCAGCAGTTTACCGGGCTTGCAGGGTAATCAGCCCCAGCATTTT,CASSLPGLQGNQPQHF,TRBV28,TRBJ1-5,.,.
TGCAGTGCTAGAGTTACTACAGCTGAAGCTTTCTTT,CSARVTTAEAFF,TRBV20-1,TRBJ1-1,few,.
TGTGCCAGCAGAAAACCGGGACTAGCCTCGAACACCGGGGAGCTGTTTTTT,CASRKPGLASNTGELFF,TRBV12-3/TRBV12-4,TRBJ2-2,many,TRBD2
TGTGCCAGCACCCTTGTTGGACTAGGAGATACGCAGTATTTT,CASTLVGLGDTQYF,TRBV12-3/TRBV12-4,TRBJ2-3,.,TRBD2
TGTGCCAGCAGCTGGGGACAGGAAGCCAAAAACATTCAGTACTTC,CASSWGQEAKNIQYF,TRBV7-9,TRBJ2-4,.,TRBD1
TGTGCTAGAGGGAAGAGTTCACCCCTCCACTTT,CARGKSSPLHF,TRBV7-9,TRBJ1-6,few,.
TGCGCCAGCAGCTTGGCTCTTCAGGGACGGACCCAGTACTTC,CASSLALQGRTQYF,TRBV5-1,TRBJ2-5,few,.
TGTGCTAGTGCCCAACCGGGACTAGCGTACGAGCAGTACTTC,CASAQPGLAYEQYF,TRBV12-5,TRBJ2-7,.,TRBD2
TGTGCCAGCGGGTTTGGCAATCAGCCCCAGCATTTT,CASGFGNQPQHF,TRBV19,TRBJ1-5,.,.
TGCGCCAGCAGCCAAGGAACAGGTGTCAATTCACCCCTCCACTTT,CASSQGTGVNSPLHF,TRBV4-1,TRBJ1-6,.,.
TGTGCCAGCAGAACCATCCTCACAGATACGCAGTATTTT,CASRTILTDTQYF,TRBV6-1,TRBJ2-3,few,.
TGTGCCATCAGTGAGTCTGGGGGCCTCTCCTTT,CAISESGGLSF,TRBV10-3,TRBJ1-1,few,.
TGCAGTGCAACTCCGGGGGGGCGGGGGGTCCCAGATACGCAGTATTTT,CSATPGGRGVPDTQYF,TRBV20-1,TRBJ2-3,.,TRBD2
TGTGCCAGCAGCGAACAGGGAGGTGCAGAGACCCAGTACTTC,CASSEQGGAETQYF,TRBV6-4,TRBJ2-5,.,.
TGCGCCAGCAGCCAAGTAATCGGGGGCGCTAGCACAGATACGCAGTATTTT,CASSQVIGGASTDTQYF,TRBV4-1,TRBJ2-3,.,.
TGCGCCAGCAGCCAAGCTGCTTTTGAGACCCAGTACTTC,CASSQAAFETQYF,TRBV4-1,TRBJ2-5,few,.
TGCAGTGCTAGAGGCTTGCTGACTAGCGGGGGGTACAATGAGCAGTTCTTC,CSARGLLTSGGYNEQFF,TRBV20-1,TRBJ2-1,few,TRBD2
TGCGCCAGCAGCTTGAAGGCAGGGTACTACGAGCAGTACTTC,CASSLKAGYYEQYF,TRBV5-1,TRBJ2-7,many,.
TGTGCCAGCAGCGAGACAGCGGCAGAACTATCTTACCAAGAGACCCAGTACTTC,CASSETAAELSYQETQYF,TRBV7-6,TRBJ2-5,few,.
TGTGCCAGCAGCGAATTCCGGGACATTAATAGCAATCAGCCCCAGCATTTT,CASSEFRDINSNQPQHF,TRBV5-5,TRBJ1-5,many,.
TGCGCCAGCAGCGAACAGGGTTTTAATGAAAAACTGTTTTTT,CASSEQGFNEKLFF,TRBV5-1,TRBJ1-4,few,.